This T cell receptor beta chain originates from a study of CD8 T cells in ankylosing spondylitis. Whole-study results and caveats: Disease-associated clones were reportedly significantly overrepresented in matched ankylosing spondylitis synovial fluid. Seemingly distinctive of ankylosing spondylitis blood was a TCR beta motif formed by eight highly homologous variants.

This clonotype was counted at least ten times. Its target is not known. Each TCR beta library was made by quantitative 5'-RACE that incorporated molecular barcodes. TCRdb processed the 5' RACE reads anew with MiXCR; each CDR3 protein has one entry. Here the sample spans under 300,000 distinct CDR3 sequences, about 10% being singletons. The germline CDR1 and CDR2 sequences are DFQATT and SNEGSKA (reference sequence). Deletions cut 3 bases from V and 7 bases from J, with 8 bases between. This CDR3 is 11 amino acids long. V is TRBV20-1 and J is TRBJ2-3; D is unclear. The sequencing sample was made of blood, either unsorted or a sorted T cell fraction (not recorded which). This clonotype was obtained from a male donor with ankylosing spondylitis or in good health (not recorded which). This chain's CDR3 is CSASMIYTQYF. The CDR3 region has the DNA TGCAGTGCTAGTATGATCTATACGCAGTATTTT.